This entry describes one T cell receptor beta chain. Its antigen remains unknown. The treatment: approximately 18 received Ad26.COV2.S at low or high dose, single or two shots; several received placebo; per-sample allocation not given. Sampling happened 63 days after the first vaccine or placebo injection. The donor was a Boston adult aged 18-55 years. Measured with immunoSEQ multiplex PCR; TCRdb has only the in-frame clones, and not every one. The sample shows 350,000 to 500,000 clones, approximately 88% of them seen only once. Germline V CDR1 and CDR2: SGHDN, FVKESK. The CDR3 covers 15 residues. V lost 2 bases and J 4 bases, leaving 15 bases between the germline ends. The data originate from a study of Ad26.COV2.S vaccination and SARS-CoV-2 variants. Turning to the study itself: The vaccine Ad26.COV2.S was put into the muscle once, or twice with 56 days between.

Study-wide points: Breadth measured for non-spike TCRs was similar across vaccine and placebo recipients.

The chain is built from TRBV14 and TRBJ2-7; possibly TRBD1 for D (6 bases). This clonotype was sampled from a person between 18 and 65 years old who received the Ad26.COV2.S COVID-19 vaccine or a placebo. The specimen comprised peripheral blood, sampled in a trial of Ad26.COV2.S vaccine versus placebo. The CDR3 protein is CASSQTGTPFYEQYF. CDR3 DNA: TGTGCCAGCAGCCAAACCGGGACACCATTTTACGAGCAGTACTTC.